The 29 T cell receptor beta chains listed next were all sequenced from one sample in a study of blood T cells in healthy people across ages. A sample-barcoded 5' primer and a J-beta primer mix were used in a second PCR of about 7 to 12 cycles. TCRdb re-called the 5' RACE reads through MiXCR, storing one row per CDR3 protein. This sample has 700,000 to 900,000 distinct CDR3 sequences; about 53% occur once, and the top ten carry roughly 37%. Sequencing was done on a sample of blood. Receptors were obtained from an elderly man in good health.

The chain couples TRBV29-1 to TRBJ2-2; unclear D gene. Germline loops: CDR1 SQVTM, CDR2 ANQGSEA. The CDR3 loop spans 13 amino acids. Between the trimmed V and J ends, which lost 3 bases and 1 base, there was a span of 6 bases. CDR3 residues: CSVDSGNTGELFF. Written as DNA, the CDR3 is TGCAGCGTTGATTCTGGGAACACCGGGGAGCTGTTTTTT.

The chain is built from TRBV29-1 and TRBJ2-1; TRBD2 aligns across 7 bases. This CDR3 comprises 15 residues. The trim removed 4 bases at V and 7 bases at J, leaving 13 bases unmatched. Germline loops: CDR1 SQVTM, CDR2 ANQGSEA. CDR3: CSVVASGEEGNEQFF. The CDR3 DNA reads TGCAGCGTTGTAGCTAGCGGAGAGGAGGGTAATGAGCAGTTCTTC.

A single count supports this clonotype. At one end, the junction sequence differs from germline, possibly due to a read error. The V and J genes are TRBV28 and TRBJ2-7, with D possibly being TRBD2 (5 bases). Germline values: CDR1 MDHEN, CDR2 SYDVKM. The CDR3 sequence is 15 residues long. This chain's CDR3 is CASTIGELSSYERYF. CDR3 coding DNA: TGTGCCAGCACCATTGGGGAGCTGAGCTCCTACGAGCGGTACTTC.

The chain recombines TRBV28 with TRBJ2-7; D might be TRBD2 (5 bases). V dropped 3 bases and J dropped 5 bases, with 14 bases sitting between them. The CDR3 sequence is 14 residues long. Germline V gene data show CDR1 as MDHEN and CDR2 as SYDVKM. The CDR3 DNA follows: TGTGCCAGCAGTTTCGAGGAGGCTCGCGACGAGCAGTACTTC. Protein product: CASSFEEARDEQYF.

This chain joins TRBV7-9 and TRBJ2-2, with 8 bases aligning to TRBD1. V lost 5 bases, J lost 6 bases, and 5 bases stayed unmatched. Per germline, CDR1 SEHNR and CDR2 FQNEAQ (reference sequence). The CDR3 extends over 14 amino acids. DNA for the CDR3: TGTGCCAGCAGCAGACAGGGGTGGGCCGGGGAGCTGTTTTTT. Amino acid sequence: CASSRQGWAGELFF.

This chain joins TRBV6-1 and TRBJ2-7, with 11 bases that match TRBD2. CDR1 and CDR2 from the germline V gene are MNHNS and SASEGT. The CDR3 covers 12 residues. The ends lost 11 bases at V and 7 bases at J; junction bases unmatched: 7. The CDR3 loop reads CAGTSGYNEQYF. The CDR3 DNA reads as TGTGCCGGGACTAGCGGTTACAATGAGCAGTACTTC.

This chain links TRBV6-5 with TRBJ2-1; D is unclear. V was pared by 2 bases and J by 5 bases, with 13 bases between. This CDR3 is built from 15 residues. Germline V gene data show CDR1 as MNHEY and CDR2 as SVGAGI. CDR3 residues: CASSYQSNADNEQFF. In DNA form, the CDR3 reads TGTGCCAGCAGTTACCAGTCCAATGCGGACAATGAGCAGTTCTTC.

The chain employs TRBV6-6 and TRBJ2-3, with D possibly TRBD2 on 5 matching bases. CDR3 length: 15 residues. CDR1 and CDR2 from the germline V gene are MNHNY and SVGAGI (reference sequence). With 2 bases removed from V and 1 base from J, the gap between germline ends came to 10 bases. CDR3 coding DNA: TGTGCCAGCAGTTACGCGGGCCTCCGCACAGATACGCAGTATTTT. This translates into CASSYAGLRTDTQYF.

The chain joins TRBV3-1 to TRBJ2-7, with 9 bases fitting TRBD2. V was clipped by 2 bases and J by 4 bases; unmatched bases: 6. Germline-derived CDR1 and CDR2 are LGHDT and YNNKEL (reference sequence). The CDR3 is 15 amino acids. CDR3 DNA sequence: TGTGCCAGCAGCCAACTCGGGACTAGCTTGTACGAGCAGTACTTC. Protein: CASSQLGTSLYEQYF.

This chain links TRBV5-5 with TRBJ1-1; no reliable D call. The CDR3 contains 15 residues. Looked up from germline, CDR1 is SGHKS and CDR2 is YYEKEE (reference sequence). Trimming stripped 0 bases from V and 1 base from J, with 10 bases between. The CDR3 bases are TGTGCCAGCAGCTTGGTCGGCAACACGAACACTGAAGCTTTCTTT. Translation gives CASSLVGNTNTEAFF.

V is TRBV3-1 and J is TRBJ2-7; D is perhaps TRBD1 (6 bases). The CDR3 has 15 amino acids. V was cut by 4 bases and J by 3 bases, with 16 bases left in between. The germline V gene encodes CDR1 LGHDT and CDR2 YNNKEL (reference sequence). The CDR3 sequence is CASSRTRGQYYEQYF. The CDR3 DNA sequence: TGTGCCAGCAGCCGAACCAGAGGACAGTACTACGAGCAGTACTTC.

The rearrangement joins TRBV5-1 to TRBJ1-5, with 11 bases identical to TRBD1. The CDR3 length is 15 residues. Germline lookup yields CDR1 SGHRS and CDR2 YFSETQ. V was clipped by 0 bases and J by 7 bases; unmatched bases: 3. The CDR3, as DNA: TGCGCCAGCAGCTTGGACGGACAGGGGGCCCAGCCCCAGCATTTT. It encodes CASSLDGQGAQPQHF. Looking up the rest from reference TRBV5-1 and TRBJ1-5 gives the full variable domain: KAGVTQTPRYLIKTRGQQVTLSCSPISGHRSVSWYQQTPGQGLQFLFEYFSETQRNKGNFPGRFSGRQFSNSRSEMNVSTLELGDSALYLCASSLDGQGAQPQHFGDGTRLSIL.

This clonotype appeared a few times. The chain is built from TRBV7-2 and TRBJ1-2; 9 bases match TRBD1. V dropped 0 bases and J dropped 8; count of bases not matched to a gene: 7. Germline values: CDR1 SGHTA, CDR2 FQGNSA. The CDR3 runs 15 residues. The DNA of the CDR3 is TGTGCCAGCAGCTTAGCCGCACAGGGGGCAAGGGGCTACACCTTC. The encoded protein is CASSLAAQGARGYTF.

The chain is built from TRBV20-1 and TRBJ2-1; TRBD2 matches 8 bases. In germline, CDR1 is DFQATT, CDR2 SNEGSKA (reference sequence). V dropped 2 bases and J dropped 6; count of bases not matched to a gene: 18. CDR3 size: 18 residues. The DNA for the CDR3 is TGCAGTGCTAGACCCCGGGGGAAAGCGGGAGTATCCCCCAATGAGCAGTTCTTC. Protein sequence: CSARPRGKAGVSPNEQFF.

The chain links TRBV2 to TRBJ2-3, with no clear D. V was trimmed by 8 bases and J by 14 bases, leaving 32 bases between them. The CDR3 is 16 residues long. In germline, CDR1 is SNHLY, CDR2 FYNNEI. The CDR3 nucleotides are TGTGCCAGCGCCAATCCTGGAGAGCTCAGGCACAGATACGCGTATTTT. Its protein product is CASANPGELRHRYAYF.

V is TRBV7-6 and J is TRBJ2-7; TRBD1 might be the D (6 bases). CDR1 is SGHVS and CDR2 is FNYEAQ in the germline V gene. Trimming took 5 bases from V and 3 from J, leaving 17 bases between them. The CDR3 covers 15 residues. This CDR3 reads CASSHPFEGDYEQYF. The CDR3 DNA sequence: TGTGCCAGCAGCCACCCATTTGAGGGGGACTACGAGCAGTACTTC.

The chain joins TRBV20-1 to TRBJ1-1, with D possibly being TRBD1 (6 bases). V was cut by 5 bases and J by 3 bases, with 13 bases left in between. The CDR3 has 13 residues. Germline CDR1 and CDR2: DFQATT and SNEGSKA (reference sequence). CDR3 region: CSASGGQDTEAFF. The CDR3 bases are TGCAGTGCTTCCGGGGGGCAGGACACTGAAGCTTTCTTT.

The chain recombines TRBV3-1 with TRBJ1-2, with D unclear. This CDR3 contains 12 residues. Per the germline V gene, CDR1 is LGHDT and CDR2 is YNNKEL (reference sequence). Trimming stripped 4 bases from V and 8 bases from J, with 11 bases between. In nucleotides, the CDR3 is TGTGCCAGCAGCCCGGGTCCGGAGGGCTACACCTTC. Translating it yields CASSPGPEGYTF.

The chain joins TRBV29-1 to TRBJ2-3; D may be TRBD1 (5 bases). With 2 bases removed from V and 6 bases from J, the gap between germline ends came to 9 bases. The CDR3 totals 12 residues. Germline loops: CDR1 SQVTM, CDR2 ANQGSEA. CDR3 coding DNA: TGCAGCGTTGAAACAGGTGCCGATACGCAGTATTTT. Protein product: CSVETGADTQYF.

This rearrangement joins TRBV6-1 to TRBJ2-5, with a weak D call TRBD2 (7 bases). V lost 7 bases and J 5 bases, leaving 23 bases between the germline ends. CDR1 is MNHNS, CDR2 SASEGT, per germline. The CDR3 has 16 residues. The CDR3, as DNA: TGTGCCAGCATCCCTGGGGGCGGGAGAGGTCAGGAGACCCAGTACTTC. Encoded protein: CASIPGGGRGQETQYF.

The rearrangement links TRBV20-1 to TRBJ1-5; D gene ambiguous. Trimming stripped 2 bases from V and 7 bases from J, with 9 bases between. The CDR3 is 12 residues long. Germline V gene lookup returns CDR1 DFQATT and CDR2 SNEGSKA (reference sequence). The CDR3 nucleotides are TGCAGTGCTAGACGCAGTAACCAGCCCCAGCATTTT. Amino acids: CSARRSNQPQHF.

As concerns this clonotype: The DNA is left out, because the CDR3 cannot be placed on it with certainty; the CDR3 is given as TCRdb lists it. The chain employs TRBV27 and TRBJ2-3; TRBD2, the D gene given by the table, was not confirmed from the DNA. CDR1 is MNHEY and CDR2 is SMNVEV in the germline V gene (reference sequence). 16 amino acids form the CDR3, both terminal residues included. The CDR3 protein is CASSLSLREGSFTQYF.

This clonotype appeared a single time. Germline is not matched at one junction end, which may reflect a read error. The chain carries TRBV7-7 and TRBJ2-1; D not certain. This CDR3 is built from 13 residues. Germline CDR1 is SSHAT and CDR2 is FNYEAQ (reference sequence). The CDR3 loop is CASSFGVANEQFF. The DNA for the CDR3 is TGTGCTAGCAGCTTTGGGGTCGCCAATGAGCAGTTCTTC.

This clonotype has just one count. This rearrangement joins TRBV6-5 to TRBJ2-3; D is ambiguous. Trimming removed 0 bases at V and 14 bases at J, with 18 bases between. The CDR3 runs to 14 residues. The germline gives CDR1 MNHEY, CDR2 SVGAGI. CDR3 sequence: CASSYSSEHRYAYF. In DNA, the CDR3 is TGTGCCAGCAGTTACTCATCTGAGCACAGATACGCGTATTTT.

V usage is TRBV5-1 and J usage is TRBJ2-1; 7 nucleotides agree with TRBD1. V lost 4 bases to trimming and J lost 4 bases; unmatched junction nucleotides: 8. The CDR3 is 15 residues long. Germline CDR1 is SGHRS and CDR2 is YFSETQ. CDR3: CASSEDEGAYNEQFF. The CDR3, as DNA: TGCGCCAGCAGCGAAGATGAGGGGGCTTACAATGAGCAGTTCTTC.

V usage is TRBV9 and J usage is TRBJ2-4; D gene ambiguous. The end of the DNA aligns better with TRBJ2-5, so the J call may be wrong. Germline V gene lookup returns CDR1 SGDLS and CDR2 YYNGEE. There are 15 residues in the CDR3. CDR3: CASSVAATVLETQYF. The CDR3 bases are TGTGCCAGCAGCGTAGCTGCCACCGTATTAGAGACCCAGTACTTC.

This sequence joins TRBV18 and TRBJ2-1, with 9 bases that match TRBD1. CDR1 and CDR2 from the germline V gene are KGHSH and LQKENI. After removal of 5 bases from V and 13 bases from J, the junction contained 24 bases not matched to a gene. This CDR3 comprises 18 residues. For the CDR3, the DNA is TGTGCCAGCTCAAGACCGGGTGGACAGGGGAGGAAGCAAGAGACCCAGTTCTTC. It codes for CASSRPGGQGRKQETQFF.

In regard to this clonotype: Given a much more abundant clone one base away, this may be a read error. This chain links TRBV29-1 with TRBJ2-5, with D possibly matching TRBD2 (6 bases). Germline lookup yields CDR1 SQVTM and CDR2 ANQGSEA. The CDR3 has 13 amino acids. Trimming took off 6 bases at V and 11 bases at J, with 22 bases between the two ends. In DNA form, the CDR3 reads TGCAGCGTCCCCCCACTAGCTGGATGTGAGCAGTACTTC. Protein: CSVPPLAGCEQYF.

The rearrangement joins TRBV28 to TRBJ2-7, with D possibly TRBD2 on 5 matching bases. CDR1 is MDHEN and CDR2 is SYDVKM in the germline V gene. With 7 bases removed from V and 0 bases from J, the gap between germline ends came to 16 bases. CDR3 length equals 15 residues. DNA for the CDR3: TGTGCCAGCACCACCGGACTTTCAAGCTCCTACGAGCAGTACTTC. This translates into CASTTGLSSSYEQYF.